The 18 T cell receptor beta chains below all came from one sample that was sequenced in a study of T cell responses to AZD1222 COVID-19 vaccine. Data came from immunoSEQ multiplex PCR; TCRdb stores just in-frame clones and leaves some out. The profile shows approximately 140,000 clones, around nine tenths of them singletons. Sequences were derived from peripheral blood, sampled on day 0 of AZD1222 vaccination. These receptors were collected from an adult in good health.

The chain is built from TRBV28 and TRBJ1-2, with D hard to call. The CDR3 is made up of 15 amino acids. The germline V gene encodes CDR1 MDHEN and CDR2 SYDVKM. Trimming removed 5 bases from V and 8 bases from J, with 21 bases in between. The DNA of the CDR3 is TGTGCCAGCAGTAGCCCGGCAGGCCCCCCCTCGGGCTACACCTTC. Protein: CASSSPAGPPSGYTF.

V gene TRBV6-4 combines with J gene TRBJ2-2, with 8 bases lining up with TRBD2. Germline V gene lookup returns CDR1 MRHNA and CDR2 SNTAGT. CDR3 size: 16 residues. The J segment lost 3 bases and the V segment lost 0 bases, leaving 3 bases of the junction unmatched. In DNA form, the CDR3 reads TGTGCCAGCAGTGACTCCGCTAGCGGGCACACCGGGGAGCTGTTTTTT. The encoded protein is CASSDSASGHTGELFF.

The V and J genes are TRBV20-1 and TRBJ2-1; D is undetermined. Per germline, CDR1 DFQATT and CDR2 SNEGSKA (reference sequence). The CDR3 covers 13 residues. V lost 3 bases and J 6 bases, leaving 12 bases between the germline ends. The CDR3 spells CSASPRKLNEQFF. CDR3 sequence (DNA): TGCAGTGCTAGTCCCAGGAAGCTCAATGAGCAGTTCTTC.

This sequence joins TRBV28 and TRBJ1-1; D may be TRBD1 (5 bases). This CDR3 is built from 13 residues. V lost 2 bases and J lost 5, with 9 bases in between. Germline values: CDR1 MDHEN, CDR2 SYDVKM. The CDR3 nucleotides read TGTGCCAGCAGTTTAGTGGGGGGTACTGAAGCTTTCTTT. Residues: CASSLVGGTEAFF.

The chain links TRBV7-8 to TRBJ2-1, with TRBD2 matching over 14 bases. The V segment lost 8 bases and the J segment 3 bases; nucleotides outside the gene matches: 9. This CDR3 region has 17 residues. Germline V lookup: CDR1 SGHVS, CDR2 FQNEAQ. This CDR3 is CASDPGGLAGVYNEQFF. The CDR3 DNA reads TGTGCCAGCGACCCAGGGGGACTAGCGGGAGTCTACAATGAGCAGTTCTTC.

The V gene is TRBV3-1 (or the pseudogene TRBV3-2), the J gene TRBJ1-4; TRBD1 matches at 9 bases. Germline V gene lookup returns CDR1 LGHDT and CDR2 YNNKEL (reference sequence). Losses at the gene ends were 5 bases for V and 11 bases for J; bases not matched to a gene: 9. CDR3 length: 14 residues. The chain's CDR3 is CASSAWDRVTKLFF. The CDR3 bases are TGTGCCAGCAGCGCCTGGGACAGGGTAACGAAACTGTTTTTT.

The chain joins TRBV10-3 to TRBJ1-3; perhaps TRBD1 as D (5 bases). The CDR3 runs 16 residues. Trimming left V 2 bases short and J 8 bases short, with 19 bases between. Germline V gene sequence: CDR1 ENHRY, CDR2 SYGVKD. The CDR3, as DNA: TGTGCCATCAGTGAGCCCCTCGGCAGGGTCGGGGACACCATATATTTT. Protein product: CAISEPLGRVGDTIYF.

This chain uses TRBV12-3 or TRBV12-4 with TRBJ1-5, with D uncertain. CDR3 size: 12 residues. V lost 5 bases, J lost 6 bases, and 8 bases lay in between. The CDR3 here is CASSTWGQPQHF. Written as DNA, the CDR3 is TGTGCCAGCAGTACATGGGGTCAGCCCCAGCATTTT.

J is TRBJ1-2 and V is TRBV15, with D tentatively TRBD1 (6 bases). Germline loops: CDR1 LNHNV, CDR2 YYDKDF (reference sequence). The CDR3 loop spans 13 amino acids. V lost 5 bases, J lost 6 bases, and 13 bases lay in between. The CDR3 loop is CATSPGAANGYTF. CDR3 nucleotides: TGTGCCACCAGCCCGGGGGCAGCAAATGGCTACACCTTC.

This clone was counted only a few times. The chain uses TRBV6-5 and TRBJ1-5; 7 bases agree with TRBD1. Germline CDR1 MNHEY, CDR2 SVGAGI. Unmatched junction bases numbered 6, after V lost 6 bases and J lost 7 bases. This CDR3 has 13 residues. Here the CDR3 reads CASRATGEQPQHF. CDR3 nucleotide sequence: TGTGCCAGCAGAGCTACAGGGGAACAGCCCCAGCATTTT.

The chain carries TRBV4-2 and TRBJ1-1; D uncertain. CDR1 is LGHNA and CDR2 is YNFKEQ in the germline V gene. CDR3 length equals 14 residues. V was pared by 10 bases and J by 1 base, with 16 bases between. CDR3 in amino acids: CATSIGRANTEAFF. The CDR3 nucleotides read TGTGCCACCTCAATCGGACGGGCGAACACTGAAGCTTTCTTT.

The chain joins TRBV6-5 to TRBJ1-5; no firm D call. The length of the CDR3 is 13 residues. The V end was cut by 8 bases, the J end by 3 bases, with 11 bases between. The germline V gene has CDR1 MNHEY and CDR2 SVGAGI. The CDR3 reads CASEVLHNQPQHF. The CDR3 bases are TGTGCCAGCGAAGTCCTGCACAATCAGCCCCAGCATTTT.

The chain employs TRBV5-4 and TRBJ1-1; unclear D gene. The CDR3 loop spans 17 amino acids. Trimming stripped 0 bases from V and 1 base from J, with 16 bases between. Per germline, CDR1 SGHNT and CDR2 YYREEE (reference sequence). The CDR3 reads CASSLGSGGIGNTEAFF. The DNA of the CDR3 is TGTGCCAGCAGCTTGGGGTCGGGTGGTATTGGGAACACTGAAGCTTTCTTT.

The rearrangement uses TRBV6-2 or TRBV6-3 and TRBJ2-3; 10 bases are a match to TRBD2. The V and J ends lost 4 bases and 4 bases, in that order; junction bases with no gene match: 2. This CDR3 contains 14 residues. Germline CDR1 is MNHEY and CDR2 is SVGEGT. This chain's CDR3 is CASSSSGSADTQYF. CDR3 bases: TGTGCCAGCAGTTCTAGCGGGAGCGCAGATACGCAGTATTTT.

The chain uses TRBV19 and TRBJ2-4; tentative D call: TRBD1 (5 bases). Trimming shortened V by 3 bases and J by 1 base, and 7 bases separated the two germline ends. The CDR3 extends over 14 amino acids. CDR1 and CDR2 (germline): LNHDA, SQIVND (reference sequence). The DNA for the CDR3 is TGTGCCAGTAGTATTAAGGGGGCCAAAAACATTCAGTACTTC. Its protein product is CASSIKGAKNIQYF.

The chain recombines TRBV4-2 with TRBJ2-3; D call uncertain. Trimming took 0 bases from V and 3 from J, leaving 7 bases between them. The germline CDR1 and CDR2 sequences are LGHNA and YNFKEQ. The CDR3 runs 14 residues. CDR3 DNA: TGTGCCAGCAGCCAAGATCTCCTTACAGATACGCAGTATTTT. This translates into CASSQDLLTDTQYF.

The genes are TRBV5-4 and TRBJ2-3; D gene uncertain. The CDR3 has 12 amino acids. From germline, CDR1 is SGHNT and CDR2 YYREEE (reference sequence). Trimming took 1 base from V and 4 from J, leaving 4 bases between them. The chain's CDR3 is CASSLKADTQYF. The CDR3 coding sequence is TGTGCCAGCAGCTTGAAGGCAGATACGCAGTATTTT.

The chain has TRBV7-9 and TRBJ1-2; D not resolved. Germline loops: CDR1 SEHNR, CDR2 FQNEAQ (reference sequence). Trimming took off 0 bases at V and 6 bases at J, with 14 bases between the two ends. CDR3 size: 15 residues. For the CDR3, the DNA is TGTGCCAGCAGCTTAGCGTATATACTGGGAGATGGCTACACCTTC. It is translated as CASSLAYILGDGYTF.